One sample yielded the 32 T cell receptor beta chains listed below, sequenced in a study of a mutant IDH1 vaccine in newly diagnosed glioma. Only in-frame clones appear in the TCRdb table, and some are missing; sequencing was by immunoSEQ multiplex PCR. The table records tens of thousands of clones, under 90% of them present only once. Sample time point: baseline, week 1 (first vaccination visit). Treatment in this sample: pre-vaccination baseline after standard-of-care therapy. The specimen comprised PBMCs, sampled from a glioma patient treated with radiotherapy, temozolomide or both. These receptors were taken from a woman in her fifties or sixties with glioma.

The CDR3 is CASRGDRYSNQPQHF. The CDR3 region has the DNA TGTGCCAGCAGAGGAGACAGATATAGCAATCAGCCCCAGCATTTT. The V and J genes are TRBV2 and TRBJ1-5; tentative D call: TRBD1 (5 bases). The germline V gene has CDR1 SNHLY and CDR2 FYNNEI. V was pared by 6 bases and J by 0 bases, with 12 bases between. This CDR3 has 15 residues. Drawing the rest from reference TRBV2 and TRBJ1-5, the complete variable domain is EPEVTQTPSHQVTQMGQEVILRCVPISNHLYFYWYRQILGQKVEFLVSFYNNEISEKSEIFDDQFSVERPDGSNFTLKIRSTKLEDSAMYFCASRGDRYSNQPQHFGDGTRLSIL.

The rearrangement joins TRBV29-1 to TRBJ2-3, with D possibly being TRBD1 or TRBD2 (5 bases each). Per germline, CDR1 SQVTM and CDR2 ANQGSEA. Trimming took off 6 bases at V and 2 bases at J, with 15 bases between the two ends. This CDR3 is built from 14 residues. CDR3 sequence reads: CSVTGAIDTDTQYF. The CDR3 nucleotides are TGCAGCGTGACCGGGGCGATCGACACAGATACGCAGTATTTT.

This rearrangement joins TRBV27 to TRBJ2-7; the match to TRBD1 covers 7 bases. The CDR3 loop spans 15 amino acids. V gave up 6 bases and J gave up 2 bases; unmatched junction bases: 10. Germline V lookup: CDR1 MNHEY, CDR2 SMNVEV (reference sequence). CDR3 in DNA: TGTGCCAGCAGATCTGGGACAGCTCCCCCCTACGAGCAGTACTTC. Its translation is CASRSGTAPPYEQYF.

V and J are TRBV11-2 and TRBJ1-4; 8 bases agree with TRBD1. V shed 5 bases and J 0 bases; nucleotides not matched to a gene: 8. Per the germline V gene, CDR1 is SGHAT and CDR2 is FQNNGV. The CDR3 is 17 residues long. The chain's CDR3 is CASSAGGAGATNEKLFF. DNA for the CDR3: TGTGCCAGCAGCGCAGGGGGCGCAGGGGCAACTAATGAAAAACTGTTTTTT.

The chain is built from TRBV5-6 and TRBJ2-7, with D possibly called TRBD1 or TRBD2 (5 bases each). Trimming took 0 bases from V and 2 from J, leaving 15 bases between them. Germline CDR1 is SGHDT and CDR2 is YYEEEE. The CDR3 extends over 16 amino acids. The CDR3 DNA follows: TGTGCCAGCAGCTTGGCTGAGGGGTTAAGGGCCTACGAGCAGTACTTC. Protein sequence: CASSLAEGLRAYEQYF. The full variable domain, completed using reference TRBV5-6 and TRBJ2-7, is DAGVTQSPTHLIKTRGQQVTLRCSPKSGHDTVSWYQQALGQGPQFIFQYYEEEERQRGNFPDRFSGHQFPNYSSELNVNALLLGDSALYLCASSLAEGLRAYEQYFGPGTRLTVT.

This clone was detected only once. The V and J genes are TRBV6-5 and TRBJ1-5; the D is unclear. Germline V lookup: CDR1 MNHEY, CDR2 SVGAGI. The CDR3 contains 13 residues. V was trimmed by 8 bases and J by 3 bases, leaving 11 bases between them. The CDR3 here is CASARAHNQPQHF. The CDR3 nucleotides read TGTGCCAGCGCCCGGGCCCACAATCAGCCCCAGCATTTT.

The table lists this clone with a few counts. The chain has TRBV5-4 and TRBJ1-4; possible D gene TRBD1, 6 bases. From germline, CDR1 is SGHNT and CDR2 YYREEE (reference sequence). CDR3 length: 14 amino acids. With 3 bases removed from V and 6 bases from J, the gap between germline ends came to 12 bases. The CDR3 nucleotides read TGTGCCAGCAGCTCGACAGGCCCTCATGAAAAACTGTTTTTT. Translating it yields CASSSTGPHEKLFF. The complete variable domain, with remaining parts taken from reference TRBV5-4 and TRBJ1-4, reads ETGVTQSPTHLIKTRGQQVTLRCSSQSGHNTVSWYQQALGQGPQFIFQYYREEENGRGNFPPRFSGLQFPNYSSELNVNALELDDSALYLCASSSTGPHEKLFFGSGTQLSVL.

In DNA, the CDR3 is TGTGCCAGCAGCTGGGACAGGGGAAGTGAAAAACTGTTTTTT. This encodes CASSWDRGSEKLFF. The chain couples TRBV5-4 to TRBJ1-4; 10 bases fit TRBD1. The CDR3 length is 14 residues. CDR1 is SGHNT and CDR2 is YYREEE in the germline V gene (reference sequence). The trim removed 3 bases at V and 7 bases at J, leaving 3 bases unmatched.

The J gene is TRBJ1-6, the V gene TRBV7-6; D may be TRBD1 (5 bases). Between the trimmed V and J ends, which lost 1 base and 10 bases, there was a span of 17 bases. The germline V gene encodes CDR1 SGHVS and CDR2 FNYEAQ. The CDR3 loop spans 16 amino acids. CDR3 coding DNA: TGTGCCAGCAGCTTAGAAGAGGGGAATTTAAGGTCACCCCTCCACTTT. Its translation: CASSLEEGNLRSPLHF.

The chain carries TRBV29-1 and TRBJ2-7; 9 bases match TRBD1. The CDR3 loop spans 15 amino acids. The V and J ends lost 5 bases and 6 bases, in that order; junction bases with no gene match: 14. The germline CDR1 and CDR2 sequences are SQVTM and ANQGSEA. As DNA, the CDR3 is TGCAGCGTTCGGTCAGGGCCAACAGGGGGCGGCGAGCAGTACTTC. This codes for CSVRSGPTGGGEQYF.

The rearrangement joins TRBV4-1 to TRBJ1-3; D is unresolved. Germline CDR1 and CDR2: MGHRA and YSYEKL. The CDR3 has 16 amino acids. The V and J ends lost 0 bases and 2 bases respectively, with 11 bases between them. CDR3 sequence (DNA): TGCGCCAGCAGCCAAGATAATGCGGGGACTGGAAACACCATATATTTT. Its protein is CASSQDNAGTGNTIYF.

This sequence joins TRBV6-6 and TRBJ1-5; D is possibly TRBD1 (5 bases). The V end lost 5 bases, the J end lost 7 bases, and 15 bases lay between the germline ends. There are 14 residues in the CDR3. Germline loops: CDR1 MNHNY, CDR2 SVGAGI (reference sequence). In DNA, the CDR3 is TGTGCCAGCAGTCGGGACGGCGGGGACCAGCCCCAGCATTTT. Amino acids: CASSRDGGDQPQHF.

This clone was observed a few times. V and J are TRBV5-5 and TRBJ1-2; no definite D call. The germline V gene has CDR1 SGHKS and CDR2 YYEKEE (reference sequence). Trimming stripped 4 bases from V and 4 bases from J, with 14 bases between. This CDR3 spans 14 amino acids. In DNA form, the CDR3 reads TGTGCCAGCAGCCCAGCTGGTCAGTCCTATGGCTACACCTTC. Its protein is CASSPAGQSYGYTF.

The chain couples TRBV19 to TRBJ1-2, with a tentative D call TRBD1 (5 bases). This CDR3 region has 14 residues. With 0 bases removed from V and 4 bases from J, the gap between germline ends came to 9 bases. Germline CDR1 and CDR2: LNHDA and SQIVND (reference sequence). CDR3 DNA sequence: TGTGCCAGTAGTATAGAGCCCGGGGGCTATGGCTACACCTTC. Translating gives CASSIEPGGYGYTF.

The chain recombines TRBV18 with TRBJ1-1, with 9 bases lining up with TRBD1. V shed 3 bases, J shed 5 bases, and the junction held 4 bases outside the gene matches. The CDR3 has 14 amino acids. CDR1 is KGHSH and CDR2 is LQKENI in the germline V gene. CDR3 amino acids: CASSPGTGRTEAFF. In DNA, the CDR3 is TGTGCCAGCTCACCTGGGACAGGGCGGACTGAAGCTTTCTTT. The variable domain in full, completed from reference TRBV18 and TRBJ1-1, reads NAGVMQNPRHLVRRRGQEARLRCSPMKGHSHVYWYRQLPEEGLKFMVYLQKENIIDESGMPKERFSAEFPKEGPSILRIQQVVRGDSAAYFCASSPGTGRTEAFFGQGTRLTVV.

The J gene is TRBJ2-2, the V gene TRBV6-5; D is unclear. This CDR3 is built from 12 residues. V lost 6 bases, J lost 3 bases, and 5 bases lay in between. Germline V lookup: CDR1 MNHEY, CDR2 SVGAGI. The CDR3 nucleotides read TGTGCCAGCAGCCTCGACACCGGGGAGCTGTTTTTT. Amino acids: CASSLDTGELFF.

CDR3 DNA: TGTGCCAGCAGCCAAGATCAATCAGGGATCTCCGGAAACACCATATATTTT. Encoded protein: CASSQDQSGISGNTIYF. The chain couples TRBV4-2 to TRBJ1-3; tentatively, D is TRBD1 (5 bases). The V end lost 0 bases, the J end lost 4 bases, and 16 bases lay between the germline ends. The CDR3 totals 17 residues. Germline lookup yields CDR1 LGHNA and CDR2 YNFKEQ.

The chain carries TRBV9 and TRBJ1-1; D remains ambiguous. There are 14 residues in the CDR3. Trimming stripped 0 bases from V and 6 bases from J, with 12 bases between. Looked up from germline, CDR1 is SGDLS and CDR2 is YYNGEE. CDR3 sequence: CASSVGPLGSEAFF. As DNA, the CDR3 is TGTGCCAGCAGCGTAGGCCCCCTAGGGTCTGAAGCTTTCTTT.

The chain joins TRBV6-5 to TRBJ1-2; 8 nucleotides line up with TRBD1. The CDR3 covers 12 residues. V lost 6 bases to trimming and J lost 5 bases; unmatched junction nucleotides: 2. Germline assignment: CDR1 MNHEY and CDR2 SVGAGI. CDR3 DNA: TGTGCCAGCAGGGGACAGGATTATGGCTACACCTTC. This translates into CASRGQDYGYTF.

This clone has only one observation. V and J are TRBV29-1 and TRBJ2-2, with D perhaps TRBD1 (8 bases). The CDR3 is 14 amino acids. Germline V CDR1 and CDR2: SQVTM, ANQGSEA. Trimming took off 7 bases at V and 7 bases at J, with 19 bases between the two ends. The CDR3: CSANQQGGYGELFF. DNA of the CDR3: TGCAGCGCGAATCAACAGGGGGGGTACGGGGAGCTGTTTTTT.

This clone was picked up one time. DNA of the CDR3: TGTGCCAGCAGCCCCCCGGGTACCCACGAGCAGTACTTC. It yields the protein CASSPPGTHEQYF. The chain employs TRBV7-8 and TRBJ2-7; D is ambiguous. Trimming shortened V by 5 bases and J by 5 bases, and 13 bases separated the two germline ends. Germline values: CDR1 SGHVS, CDR2 FQNEAQ. The length of the CDR3 is 13 residues. The variable domain in full, with the rest retrieved from reference TRBV7-8 and TRBJ2-7, is GAGVSQSPRYKVAKRGQDVALRCDPISGHVSLFWYQQALGQGPEFLTYFQNEAQLDKSGLPSDRFFAERPEGSVSTLKIQRTQQEDSAVYLCASSPPGTHEQYFGPGTRLTVT.

Note on this clone: Other DNA sequences in this specimen translate into the identical CDR3. This sequence joins TRBV27 and TRBJ1-5, with D perhaps matching TRBD1 (6 bases). Between the trimmed V and J ends, which lost 2 bases and 7 bases, there was a span of 12 bases. Germline CDR1 is MNHEY and CDR2 is SMNVEV (reference sequence). The CDR3 loop spans 14 amino acids. CDR3 in amino acids: CASSLGGANQPQHF. The DNA for the CDR3 is TGTGCCAGCAGTTTAGGGGGGGCCAACCAGCCCCAGCATTTT.

J is TRBJ2-7 and V is TRBV28; D is ambiguous. From germline, CDR1 is MDHEN and CDR2 SYDVKM. Trimming cost V 5 bases and J 2 bases, with 19 bases left between them. This CDR3 region has 16 residues. CDR3 sequence (DNA): TGTGCCAGCAGTGGCACGATCAGACCAGCCGCCTACGAGCAGTACTTC. Translating it yields CASSGTIRPAAYEQYF.

This chain joins TRBV6-6 and TRBJ1-1, with a weak D call TRBD1 (6 bases). This CDR3 comprises 12 residues. Germline CDR1 reads MNHNY; CDR2 reads SVGAGI (reference sequence). V was pared by 7 bases and J by 1 base, with 7 bases between. The CDR3: CASKDRNTEAFF. In DNA, the CDR3 is TGTGCCAGCAAGGACAGGAACACTGAAGCTTTCTTT.

V and J are TRBV27 and TRBJ1-5; TRBD1 aligns across 8 bases. Germline lookup yields CDR1 MNHEY and CDR2 SMNVEV (reference sequence). The J segment lost 4 bases and the V segment lost 5 bases, leaving 4 bases of the junction unmatched. CDR3 size: 14 residues. The CDR3 nucleotides are TGTGCCAGCAGTATAACAGGGGGGAATCAGCCCCAGCATTTT. Protein: CASSITGGNQPQHF.

The rearrangement uses TRBV6-1 and TRBJ1-1; 8 bases are shared with TRBD1. Trimming removed 3 bases from V and 4 bases from J; junction bases left unmatched: 19. This CDR3 region has 19 residues. Germline V gene sequence: CDR1 MNHNS, CDR2 SASEGT. The CDR3 bases are TGTGCCAGCAGTGATGGGAGTGGGGCCCTTAGACAGGGGCGCACTGAAGCTTTCTTT. Its protein product is CASSDGSGALRQGRTEAFF.

The chain combines TRBV30 with TRBJ1-1; D is undetermined. There are 15 residues in the CDR3. The germline CDR1 and CDR2 sequences are GTSNPN and SVGIG (reference sequence). V lost 1 base to trimming and J lost 1 base, with 13 bases between them. The CDR3 DNA reads as TGTGCCTGGAGTGCTTTAACGGCGGGGAACACTGAAGCTTTCTTT. Amino acid sequence: CAWSALTAGNTEAFF.

This chain joins TRBV30 and TRBJ2-5, with 8 bases that match TRBD1. The germline CDR1 and CDR2 sequences are GTSNPN and SVGIG (reference sequence). This CDR3 spans 16 amino acids. V lost 1 base, J lost 5 bases, and 12 bases stayed unmatched. The CDR3 protein is CAWSGRIGQGSETQYF. CDR3 bases: TGTGCCTGGAGTGGTAGGATAGGACAGGGCAGCGAGACCCAGTACTTC.

In this sample, this clone turned up once. The chain combines TRBV5-5 with TRBJ1-4; 7 positions match TRBD1. From germline, CDR1 is SGHKS and CDR2 YYEKEE (reference sequence). This CDR3 contains 14 residues. Trimming cost V 2 bases and J 7 bases; bases outside gene matches: 5. The CDR3 nucleotides read TGTGCCAGCAGCTTAACAGGGGTGGGTGAAAAACTGTTTTTT. It is translated as CASSLTGVGEKLFF. Using reference TRBV5-5 and TRBJ1-4 for the parts outside the CDR3, the full variable domain is DAGVTQSPTHLIKTRGQQVTLRCSPISGHKSVSWYQQVLGQGPQFIFQYYEKEERGRGNFPDRFSARQFPNYSSELNVNALLLGDSALYLCASSLTGVGEKLFFGSGTQLSVL.

The chain couples TRBV28 to TRBJ1-3; D gene ambiguous. CDR1 MDHEN and CDR2 SYDVKM come from the germline V gene. This CDR3 comprises 14 residues. Trimming cost V 6 bases and J 0 bases, with 9 bases left between them. The CDR3, as DNA: TGTGCCAGCAGGCCGAGTAGCTCTGGAAACACCATATATTTT. This gives the protein CASRPSSSGNTIYF.

The rearrangement links TRBV5-1 to TRBJ2-7; D is uncertain. Germline lookup yields CDR1 SGHRS and CDR2 YFSETQ. Trimming removed 2 bases from V and 1 base from J, with 16 bases in between. The CDR3 spans 16 residues. This chain's CDR3 is CASSFGSSGSSYEQYF. DNA of the CDR3: TGCGCCAGCAGCTTCGGCAGTTCCGGGTCATCCTACGAGCAGTACTTC.

The J gene is TRBJ1-5, the V gene TRBV6-1; no reliable D call. The CDR3 covers 13 residues. Germline CDR1 MNHNS, CDR2 SASEGT. Trimming took 4 bases from V and 0 from J, leaving 4 bases between them. This CDR3 is CASSVDSNQPQHF. The CDR3 coding sequence is TGTGCCAGCAGTGTGGATAGCAATCAGCCCCAGCATTTT.